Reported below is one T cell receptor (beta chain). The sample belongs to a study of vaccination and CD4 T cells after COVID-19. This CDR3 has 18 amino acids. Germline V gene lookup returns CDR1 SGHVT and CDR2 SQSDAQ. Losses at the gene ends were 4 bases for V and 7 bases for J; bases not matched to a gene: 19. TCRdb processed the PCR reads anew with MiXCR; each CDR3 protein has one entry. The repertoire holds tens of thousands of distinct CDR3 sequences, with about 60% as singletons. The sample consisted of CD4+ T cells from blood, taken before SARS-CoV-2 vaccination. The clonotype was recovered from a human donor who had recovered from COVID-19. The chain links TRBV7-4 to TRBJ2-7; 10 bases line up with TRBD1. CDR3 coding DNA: TGTGCCAGCAGCTCCCGGGACAGGGGCCCGGGGACTTCGCCTGAGCAGTACTTC. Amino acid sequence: CASSSRDRGPGTSPEQYF.